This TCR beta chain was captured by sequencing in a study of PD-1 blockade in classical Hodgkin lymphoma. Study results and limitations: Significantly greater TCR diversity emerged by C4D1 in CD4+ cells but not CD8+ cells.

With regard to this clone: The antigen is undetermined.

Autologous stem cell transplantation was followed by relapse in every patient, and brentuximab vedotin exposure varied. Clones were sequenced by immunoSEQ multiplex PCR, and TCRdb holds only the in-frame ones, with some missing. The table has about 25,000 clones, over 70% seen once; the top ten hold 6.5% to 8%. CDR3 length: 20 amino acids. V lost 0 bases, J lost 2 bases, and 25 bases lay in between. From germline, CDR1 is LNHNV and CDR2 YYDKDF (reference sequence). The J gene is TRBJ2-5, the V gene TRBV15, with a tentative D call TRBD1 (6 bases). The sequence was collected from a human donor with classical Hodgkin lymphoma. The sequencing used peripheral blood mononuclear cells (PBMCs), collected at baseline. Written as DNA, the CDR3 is TGTGCCACCAGCAGAGATTTTATTCTGACGAGGGACATTAGTCAAGAGACCCAGTACTTC. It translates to CATSRDFILTRDISQETQYF.